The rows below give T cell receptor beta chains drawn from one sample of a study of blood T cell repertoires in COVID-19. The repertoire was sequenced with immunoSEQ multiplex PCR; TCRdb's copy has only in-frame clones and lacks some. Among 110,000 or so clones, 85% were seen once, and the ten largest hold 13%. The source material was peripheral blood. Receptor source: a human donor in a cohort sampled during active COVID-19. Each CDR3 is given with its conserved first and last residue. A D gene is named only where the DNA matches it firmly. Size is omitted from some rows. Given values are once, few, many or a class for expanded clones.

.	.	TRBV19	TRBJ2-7	CASSIAGVYEQYF	TGTGCCAGTAGTATCGCAGGGGTCTACGAGCAGTACTTC
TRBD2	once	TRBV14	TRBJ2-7	CASSLSGGITYEQYF	TGTGCCAGCAGCCTTAGCGGGGGGATTACCTACGAGCAGTACTTC
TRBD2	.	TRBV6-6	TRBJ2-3	CASSAKLAGEADTQYF	TGTGCCAGCAGTGCCAAACTAGCGGGGGAGGCAGATACGCAGTATTTT
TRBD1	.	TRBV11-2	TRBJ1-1	CASSLDTGVYRNTEAFF	TGTGCCAGCAGCTTGGATACAGGGGTTTATCGGAACACTGAAGCTTTCTTT
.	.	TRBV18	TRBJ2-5	CASSPNPGEEETQYF	TGTGCCAGCTCACCCAACCCGGGGGAGGAAGAGACCCAGTACTTC
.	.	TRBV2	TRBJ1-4	CASRETFWREKLFF	TGTGCCAGCAGAGAGACATTTTGGAGGGAAAAACTGTTTTTT
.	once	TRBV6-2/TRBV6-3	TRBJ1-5	CASSYSSQGTLNQPQHF	TGTGCCAGCAGTTACTCGAGCCAGGGCACCCTCAATCAGCCCCAGCATTTT
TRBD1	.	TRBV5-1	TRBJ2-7	CASSLRQGSHEQYF	TGCGCCAGCAGCCTCCGACAGGGTTCTCACGAGCAGTACTTC
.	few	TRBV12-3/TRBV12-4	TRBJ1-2	CASSLGGVYGYTF	TGTGCCAGCAGTTTGGGGGGTGTCTATGGCTACACCTTC
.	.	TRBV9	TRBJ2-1	CASSVAGDGSYNEQFF	TGTGCCAGCAGCGTAGCGGGGGACGGCTCCTACAATGAGCAGTTCTTC
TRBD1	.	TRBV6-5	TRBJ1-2	CASSGQGAGYTF	TGTGCCAGCTCCGGACAGGGGGCGGGCTACACCTTC
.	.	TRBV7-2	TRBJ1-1	CASSLAGGPEAFF	TGTGCCAGCAGCTTAGCAGGGGGACCTGAAGCTTTCTTT
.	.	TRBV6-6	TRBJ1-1	CASREDSYTEAFF	TGTGCCAGCAGGGAGGACAGCTACACTGAAGCTTTCTTT
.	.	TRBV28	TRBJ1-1	CASSPRRTEAFF	TGTGCCAGCAGTCCCCGTCGCACTGAAGCTTTCTTT
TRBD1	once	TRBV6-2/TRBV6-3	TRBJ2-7	CASSSRQGSHEQYF	TGTGCCAGCAGCTCCCGACAGGGGAGCCACGAGCAGTACTTC
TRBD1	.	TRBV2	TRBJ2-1	CASRAGTGLNEQFF	TGTGCCAGCAGGGCCGGGACAGGGCTTAATGAGCAGTTCTTC
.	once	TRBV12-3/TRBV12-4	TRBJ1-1	CASSSNTEAFF	TGTGCCAGCAGTTCTAACACTGAAGCTTTCTTT
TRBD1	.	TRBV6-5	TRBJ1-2	CASTPLRGIYGYTF	TGTGCCAGCACCCCACTCAGGGGGATCTATGGCTACACCTTC
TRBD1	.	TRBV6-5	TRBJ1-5	CASRRGQGDQPQHF	TGTGCCAGCAGGAGAGGACAGGGAGATCAGCCCCAGCATTTT
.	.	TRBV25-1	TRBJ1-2	CASSEGRYYGYTF	TGTGCCAGCAGTGAGGGGCGCTACTATGGCTACACCTTC
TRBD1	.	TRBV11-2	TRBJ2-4	CASSWDSKNIQYF	TGTGCCAGCAGCTGGGACAGCAAAAACATTCAGTACTTC
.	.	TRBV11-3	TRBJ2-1	CASSPSQGRNEQFF	TGTGCCAGCAGCCCCTCACAGGGGAGGAATGAGCAGTTCTTC
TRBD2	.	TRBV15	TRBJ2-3	CATSSQRGSTDTQYF	TGTGCCACCAGCAGTCAGCGGGGTTCCACAGATACGCAGTATTTT
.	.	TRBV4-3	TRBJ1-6	CASSQGRVQNSPLHF	TGCGCCAGCAGCCAAGGGAGGGTCCAAAATTCACCCCTCCACTTT
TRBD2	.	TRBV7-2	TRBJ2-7	CASSPAPSGGTYEQYF	TGTGCCAGCAGCCCCGCCCCTAGCGGGGGGACCTACGAGCAGTACTTC
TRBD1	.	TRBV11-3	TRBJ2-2	CASKGATGELFF	TGTGCCAGCAAGGGGGCCACCGGGGAGCTGTTTTTT
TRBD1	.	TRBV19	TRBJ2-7	CASSIEGTGFSYEQYF	TGTGCCAGTAGTATAGAGGGGACAGGTTTCTCCTACGAGCAGTACTTC
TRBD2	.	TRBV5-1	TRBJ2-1	CASSPGLAGGPRYNEQFF	TGCGCCAGCAGCCCAGGACTAGCGGGGGGACCACGTTACAATGAGCAGTTCTTC
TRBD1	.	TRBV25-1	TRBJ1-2	CATSETGRRYGYTF	TGTGCCACCAGCGAGACAGGGCGGCGATATGGCTACACCTTC
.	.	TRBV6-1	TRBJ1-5	CASSEYWAARGQPQHF	TGTGCCAGCAGTGAATATTGGGCAGCGCGGGGACAGCCCCAGCATTTT
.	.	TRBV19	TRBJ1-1	CATRGSGMNTEAFF	TGTGCCACAAGGGGGAGCGGAATGAACACTGAAGCTTTCTTT
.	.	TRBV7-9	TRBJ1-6	CASSPGRESSYNSPLHF	TGTGCCAGCAGCCCCGGACGGGAGAGCTCCTATAATTCACCCCTCCACTTT
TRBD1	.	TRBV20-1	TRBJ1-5	CSASGVGWTGHQPQHF	TGCAGTGCTAGTGGGGTTGGGTGGACAGGGCATCAGCCCCAGCATTTT
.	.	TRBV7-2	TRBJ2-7	CASTVMADSYEQYF	TGTGCCAGCACCGTCATGGCAGACTCCTACGAGCAGTACTTC
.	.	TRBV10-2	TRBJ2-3	CASSAKNRADTQYF	TGCGCCAGCAGTGCGAAAAACAGGGCAGATACGCAGTATTTT